This T cell receptor (beta chain) derives from a study of T cell responses to AZD1222 COVID-19 vaccine. Here immunoSEQ multiplex PCR was the method, and the copy in TCRdb shows in-frame clones only, minus some. Of 90,000 to 95,000 clones in the sample, 88% are singletons; the top ten hold about an eighth. Of note for this clone: Its cognate antigen is unknown.

Germline V lookup: CDR1 LNHDA, CDR2 SQIVND (reference sequence). V lost 7 bases and J lost 5, with 14 bases in between. CDR3 length equals 13 residues. The study, taken as a whole, reports: Repertoires were obtained solely post-peak T cell response. Spike-wide coverage was observed for vaccine-associated CD4 TCRs, with dominant responses at 160-218 and 743-854.

The specimen was peripheral blood, collected 28 days after the second AZD1222 dose. V gene TRBV19 combines with J gene TRBJ2-5; D is possibly TRBD2 (5 bases). The TCR originated in an adult who received the AZD1222 COVID-19 vaccine. The CDR3 here is CASTRGGAETQYF. The CDR3 nucleotides are TGTGCCAGTACTCGGGGTGGAGCTGAGACCCAGTACTTC.